Reported below is one T cell receptor (beta chain). Generated by immunoSEQ multiplex PCR, the TCRdb table keeps only in-frame clones and is missing some. This table has more than 70,000 clones, 94% appearing once. The data were obtained in a study of control samples from healthy donors and cancer patients. This CDR3 spans 16 amino acids. Trimming left V 2 bases short and J 0 bases short, with 11 bases between. CDR1 is MNHNS, CDR2 SASEGT, per germline. Specimen: blood. V gene TRBV6-1 combines with J gene TRBJ1-3, with D perhaps matching TRBD1 (6 bases). The sequence came from a woman in her 30s in good health. CDR3 amino acids: CASSERGGSSGNTIYF. CDR3 in DNA: TGTGCCAGCAGTGAAAGGGGGGGCAGCTCTGGAAACACCATATATTTT.